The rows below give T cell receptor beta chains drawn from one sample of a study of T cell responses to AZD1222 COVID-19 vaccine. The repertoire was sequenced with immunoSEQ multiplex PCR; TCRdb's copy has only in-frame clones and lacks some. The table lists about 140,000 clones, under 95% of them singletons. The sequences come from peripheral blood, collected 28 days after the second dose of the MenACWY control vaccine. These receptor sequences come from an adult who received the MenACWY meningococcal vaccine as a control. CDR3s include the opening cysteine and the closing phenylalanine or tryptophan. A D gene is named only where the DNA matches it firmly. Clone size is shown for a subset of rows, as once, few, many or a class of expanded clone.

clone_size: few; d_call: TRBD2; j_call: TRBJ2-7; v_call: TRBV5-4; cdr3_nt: TGTGCCAGCAGCCCCGCGCCCACTAGCGGGGGGTCCTACGAGCAGTACTTC; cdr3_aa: CASSPAPTSGGSYEQYF
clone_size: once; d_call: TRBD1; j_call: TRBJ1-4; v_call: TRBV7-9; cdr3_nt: TGTGCCAGCAGCTACTCCGGGACAGGGGACGAAAAACTGTTTTTT; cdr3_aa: CASSYSGTGDEKLFF
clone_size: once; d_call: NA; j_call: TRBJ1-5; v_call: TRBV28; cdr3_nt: TGTGCCACCGGCACCTATCAGCCCCAGCATTTT; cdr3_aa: CATGTYQPQHF
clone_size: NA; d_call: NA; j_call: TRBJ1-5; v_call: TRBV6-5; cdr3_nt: TGTGCCAGCAGTCCCACCGGGGGGAATCAGCCCCAGCATTTT; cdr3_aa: CASSPTGGNQPQHF
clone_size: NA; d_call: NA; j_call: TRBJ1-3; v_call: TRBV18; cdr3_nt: TGTGCCAGCTCACCGATATTACCAGGGGATTCTGGAAACACCATATATTTT; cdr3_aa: CASSPILPGDSGNTIYF
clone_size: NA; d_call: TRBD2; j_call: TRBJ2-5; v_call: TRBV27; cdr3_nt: TGTGCCAGCAGAGCCAGCGGGAAGCAAGAGACCCAGTACTTC; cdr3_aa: CASRASGKQETQYF
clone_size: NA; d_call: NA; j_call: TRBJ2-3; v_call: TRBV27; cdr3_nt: TGTGCCAGCAGTTTAGGCAGGGACGGCACAGATACGCAGTATTTT; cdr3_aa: CASSLGRDGTDTQYF
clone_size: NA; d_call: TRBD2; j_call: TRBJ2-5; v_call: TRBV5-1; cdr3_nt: TGCGCCAGCAGCTTGGGAGTTGGCGGGGGTCGAGAGACCCAGTACTTC; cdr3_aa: CASSLGVGGGRETQYF
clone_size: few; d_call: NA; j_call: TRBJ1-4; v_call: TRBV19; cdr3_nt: TGTGCCAGTAGTATAGGGTATGGGCGTGAAACTAATGAAAAACTGTTTTTT; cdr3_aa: CASSIGYGRETNEKLFF
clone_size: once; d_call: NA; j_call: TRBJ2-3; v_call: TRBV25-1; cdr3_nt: TGTGCCAGCGCCGGTAGGGATACGCAGTATTTT; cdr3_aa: CASAGRDTQYF
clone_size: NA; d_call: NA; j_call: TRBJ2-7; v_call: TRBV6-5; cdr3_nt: TGTGCCAGCAGTCGCGGGACAAACTACGAGCAGTACTTC; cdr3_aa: CASSRGTNYEQYF
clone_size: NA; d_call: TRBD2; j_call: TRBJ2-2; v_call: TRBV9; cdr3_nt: TGTGCCAGCAGCCCCACTAGCGGGGGCTTCGCGAACACCGGGGAGCTGTTTTTT; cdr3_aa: CASSPTSGGFANTGELFF
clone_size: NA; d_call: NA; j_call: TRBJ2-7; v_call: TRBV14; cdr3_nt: TGTGCCAGCAGCCAGAGTACAATGGTGCAGTACTTC; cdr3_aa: CASSQSTMVQYF
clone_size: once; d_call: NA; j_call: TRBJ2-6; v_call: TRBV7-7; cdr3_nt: TGTGCCAGCAGCTTAGTGGGGCCAGGGGTATCTGGGGCCAACGTCCTGACTTTC; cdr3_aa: CASSLVGPGVSGANVLTF
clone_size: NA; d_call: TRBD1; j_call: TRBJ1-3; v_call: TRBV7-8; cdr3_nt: TGTGCCAGCAGCTTCCGCCCGGGACAGATTGGAAACACCATATATTTT; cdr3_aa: CASSFRPGQIGNTIYF
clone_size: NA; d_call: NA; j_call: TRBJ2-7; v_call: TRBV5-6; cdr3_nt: TGTGCCAGCAGCTTGGGCGGGGACCTCCCTCAACAGTACTTC; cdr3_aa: CASSLGGDLPQQYF
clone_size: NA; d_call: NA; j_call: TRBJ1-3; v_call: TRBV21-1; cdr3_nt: TGTGCCAGCTCTGGAAACACCATATATTTT; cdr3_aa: CASSGNTIYF
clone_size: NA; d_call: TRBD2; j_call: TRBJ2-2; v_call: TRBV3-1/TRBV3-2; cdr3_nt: TGTGCCAGCAGCCAAGGTGGTAGCGGGAGTTTCGGGGAGCTGTTTTTT; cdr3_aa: CASSQGGSGSFGELFF
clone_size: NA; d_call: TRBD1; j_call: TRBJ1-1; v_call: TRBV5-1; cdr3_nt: TGCGCCAGCACCAGGGGGTCGTTGAACACTGAAGCTTTCTTT; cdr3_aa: CASTRGSLNTEAFF
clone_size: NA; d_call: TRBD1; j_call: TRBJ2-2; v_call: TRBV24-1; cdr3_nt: TGTGCCACCAGTGTCGGACAGGGGGCCGCCGGGGAGCTGTTTTTT; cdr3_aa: CATSVGQGAAGELFF
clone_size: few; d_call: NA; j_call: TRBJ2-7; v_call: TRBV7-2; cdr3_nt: TGTGCCAGCAGCTTACCCCCGGTGGTTGGGGGCGCCTACGAGCAGTACTTC; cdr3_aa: CASSLPPVVGGAYEQYF
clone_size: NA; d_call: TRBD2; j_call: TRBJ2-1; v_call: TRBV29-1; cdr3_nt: TGCAGTTCGGTCGTAGCGGGAGACTACAATGAGCAGTTCTTC; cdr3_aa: CSSVVAGDYNEQFF
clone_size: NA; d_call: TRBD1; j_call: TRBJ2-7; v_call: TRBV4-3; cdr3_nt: TGCGCCAGCAGCCACGACAGGGGCGGCAACTACGAGCAGTACTTC; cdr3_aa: CASSHDRGGNYEQYF
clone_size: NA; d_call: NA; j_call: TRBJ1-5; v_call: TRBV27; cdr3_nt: TGTGCCAGCAGTTTATGGGGGCCTCAGCCCCAGCATTTT; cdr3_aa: CASSLWGPQPQHF
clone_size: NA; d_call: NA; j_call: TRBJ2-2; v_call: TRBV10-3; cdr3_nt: TGTGCCATCAGTGAGTCAGGGAGGAACACCGGGGAGCTGTTTTTT; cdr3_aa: CAISESGRNTGELFF
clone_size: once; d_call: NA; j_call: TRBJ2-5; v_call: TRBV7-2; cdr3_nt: TGTGCCAGCAGCTTAGCCAGGGTTGAGACCCAGTACTTC; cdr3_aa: CASSLARVETQYF
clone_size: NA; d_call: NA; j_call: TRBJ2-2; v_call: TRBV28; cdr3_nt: TGTGCCAGCAGTTTTCAGAACACCGGGGAGCTGTTTTTT; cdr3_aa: CASSFQNTGELFF